The next 27 T cell receptor beta chains were all read from a single sample in a study of T-cell memory formation after mild COVID-19. Each CDR3 protein gets one entry after TCRdb re-called the 5' RACE reads with MiXCR. The table lists around 150,000 distinct CDR3 sequences, roughly 15% of them singletons, with roughly 15% in the top ten. The sequenced sample consisted of PBMCs or a T cell subset sorted from them (not recorded which). These receptors all stem from an adult woman who had mild COVID-19 (a few samples of this study predate the infection). Cell type and time point are not known.

The rearrangement uses TRBV29-1 and TRBJ1-5, with unresolved D. From germline, CDR1 is SQVTM and CDR2 ANQGSEA. V was shortened by 7 bases and J by 2 bases, with 6 bases between the two germline ends. The CDR3 covers 11 residues. The DNA of the CDR3 is TGCAGCGAGTTGGGCAATCAGCCCCAGCATTTT. Encoded protein: CSELGNQPQHF.

This clonotype was recorded a few times. The chain couples TRBV7-2 to TRBJ1-2, with TRBD1 matching 8 bases. Germline CDR1 and CDR2: SGHTA and FQGNSA. The CDR3 spans 13 residues. The V gene end was trimmed by 4 bases and the J gene end by 5 bases; junction bases not matched to a gene: 3. The CDR3 DNA sequence: TGTGCCAGCAGCTCGGGACAGGATTATGGCTACACCTTC. Amino acids: CASSSGQDYGYTF. Together with reference TRBV7-2 and TRBJ1-2, the CDR3 gives the full variable domain: GAGVSQSPSNKVTEKGKDVELRCDPISGHTALYWYRQSLGQGLEFLIYFQGNSAPDKSGLPSDRFSAERTGGSVSTLTIQRTQQEDSAVYLCASSSGQDYGYTFGSGTRLTVV.

The chain employs TRBV11-2 and TRBJ2-4, with no clear D. The CDR3 sequence is 13 residues long. Trimming took 2 bases from V and 8 from J, leaving 10 bases between them. CDR1 and CDR2 (germline): SGHAT, FQNNGV. The CDR3 bases are TGTGCCAGCAGCTTAAGTTTGCGTGACATTCAGTACTTC. It specifies CASSLSLRDIQYF.

The chain links TRBV20-1 to TRBJ2-1; the match to TRBD2 covers 11 bases. Germline-derived CDR1 and CDR2 are DFQATT and SNEGSKA (reference sequence). The CDR3 consists of 15 residues. J lost 3 bases, V lost 3 bases, and 4 bases had no gene match. CDR3 DNA sequence: TGCAGTGCTAGTGTACTAGCGGGGGTCTACAATGAGCAGTTCTTC. This gives the protein CSASVLAGVYNEQFF.

This clonotype has a handful of counts. This chain links TRBV6-5 with TRBJ2-5, with TRBD2 as a possible D gene (7 bases). V lost 6 bases, J lost 5 bases, and 16 bases lay in between. This CDR3 comprises 14 residues. Germline CDR1 is MNHEY and CDR2 is SVGAGI. This CDR3 is CASRKGGARETQYF. The CDR3 nucleotides are TGTGCCAGCAGAAAAGGGGGGGCGAGGGAGACCCAGTACTTC.

The chain has TRBV5-6 and TRBJ2-7; D is unclear. Germline assignment: CDR1 SGHDT and CDR2 YYEEEE. V was pared by 2 bases and J by 6 bases, with 12 bases between. The CDR3 has 13 residues. The CDR3 DNA reads TGTGCCAGCAGCTTCTATTGGACGGGCGAGCAGTACTTC. Residues: CASSFYWTGEQYF. Filled out from reference TRBV5-6 and TRBJ2-7, the complete variable domain reads DAGVTQSPTHLIKTRGQQVTLRCSPKSGHDTVSWYQQALGQGPQFIFQYYEEEERQRGNFPDRFSGHQFPNYSSELNVNALLLGDSALYLCASSFYWTGEQYFGPGTRLTVT.

The chain recombines TRBV7-9 with TRBJ1-1; 8 bases are shared with TRBD1. Unmatched junction bases numbered 8, after V lost 3 bases and J lost 8 bases. This CDR3 region has 14 residues. CDR1 and CDR2 from the germline V gene are SEHNR and FQNEAQ (reference sequence). Here the CDR3 reads CASSFRGPSGEAFF. Written as DNA, the CDR3 is TGTGCCAGCAGCTTCAGGGGGCCGTCGGGAGAAGCTTTCTTT.

This clonotype appeared a few times. The chain employs TRBV15 and TRBJ2-2; D possibly matches TRBD1 or TRBD2 (5 bases each). Germline CDR1 LNHNV, CDR2 YYDKDF (reference sequence). This CDR3 region has 16 residues. Deletions cut 1 base from V and 2 bases from J, with 11 bases between. CDR3: CATSRGPGRNTGELFF. The CDR3 bases are TGTGCCACCAGCAGAGGACCGGGACGAAACACCGGGGAGCTGTTTTTT.

This clonotype was seen a few times. The V and J genes are TRBV7-2 and TRBJ2-2; D possibly uses TRBD1 or TRBD2 (5 bases each). Trimming took off 2 bases at V and 6 bases at J, with 13 bases between the two ends. CDR1 is SGHTA and CDR2 is FQGNSA in the germline V gene. CDR3 length equals 15 residues. This CDR3 is CASSLIRGAAGELFF. The CDR3 DNA sequence: TGTGCCAGCAGCTTAATTAGAGGGGCCGCCGGGGAGCTGTTTTTT. Based on the CDR3 plus reference TRBV7-2 and TRBJ2-2, the full variable domain is GAGVSQSPSNKVTEKGKDVELRCDPISGHTALYWYRQSLGQGLEFLIYFQGNSAPDKSGLPSDRFSAERTGGSVSTLTIQRTQQEDSAVYLCASSLIRGAAGELFFGEGSRLTVL.

The genes are TRBV20-1 and TRBJ2-5; D might be TRBD1 or TRBD2, each matching 5 bases. CDR3 size: 15 residues. CDR1 is DFQATT and CDR2 is SNEGSKA in the germline V gene (reference sequence). The ends were cut back, 2 bases at V and 9 bases at J, with 22 bases in the middle. As DNA, the CDR3 is TGCAGTGCTAGACTATTGGGACCGCAACCCCGGGCCCAGTACTTC. Its protein is CSARLLGPQPRAQYF.

This clonotype has just a few counts. The rearrangement uses TRBV2 and TRBJ2-2; the match to TRBD2 covers 9 bases. The CDR3 sequence is 17 residues long. V was pared by 5 bases and J by 7 bases, with 14 bases of the junction left unmatched. Germline loops: CDR1 SNHLY, CDR2 FYNNEI. The CDR3, as DNA: TGTGCCAGCAGTTCCACCTGGGGGCCTAGCGGGATCGGGGAGCTGTTTTTT. Translated, it gives CASSSTWGPSGIGELFF.

The J gene is TRBJ2-1, the V gene TRBV19, with D tentatively TRBD1 (8 bases). Per germline, CDR1 LNHDA and CDR2 SQIVND (reference sequence). The CDR3 extends over 19 amino acids. Trimming removed 4 bases from V and 8 bases from J, with 30 bases in between. The CDR3 DNA follows: TGTGCCAGTAGTAGGCCGACAGGGGTACCGGGACTACCCAACTATGAGCAGTTCTTC. This gives the protein CASSRPTGVPGLPNYEQFF.

The chain uses TRBV6-2 or TRBV6-3 and TRBJ2-7; 8 bases agree with TRBD1. Unmatched junction bases numbered 8, after V lost 2 bases and J lost 2 bases. CDR3 size: 16 residues. The germline V gene has CDR1 MNHEY and CDR2 SVGEGT. The CDR3 DNA is TGTGCCAGCAGTTACCCCCTGGACAGGGCAACCTACGAGCAGTACTTC. Translation gives CASSYPLDRATYEQYF.

The V gene is TRBV12-3 or TRBV12-4, the J gene TRBJ2-1; no reliable D call. The CDR3 consists of 14 residues. The V gene lost 5 bases and the J gene lost 3 bases, with 11 bases spanning the gap. As DNA, the CDR3 is TGTGCCAGCAGTCAAAGAGTAGGCTACAATGAGCAGTTCTTC. Translated: CASSQRVGYNEQFF.

The genes are TRBV4-1 and TRBJ1-2; D uncertain. CDR1 and CDR2 (germline): MGHRA, YSYEKL. Trimming removed 2 bases from V and 5 bases from J, with 12 bases in between. This CDR3 is built from 14 residues. CDR3 bases: TGCGCCAGCAGCCAAAGCCGTACGGGTTATGGCTACACCTTC. This sequence encodes CASSQSRTGYGYTF.

The J gene is TRBJ2-3, the V gene TRBV7-3; D is possibly TRBD1 (5 bases). The germline V gene encodes CDR1 SGHTA and CDR2 FQGTGA. This CDR3 is built from 15 residues. The germline V and J ends were trimmed by 2 bases and 6 bases, with 15 bases remaining between them. CDR3 DNA: TGTGCCAGCAGCTTAGATGACGGACAAACGGATACGCAGTATTTT. Translation: CASSLDDGQTDTQYF.

The rearrangement uses TRBV12-3 or TRBV12-4 and TRBJ2-5; a weak D match, TRBD1 (5 bases). V was shortened by 3 bases and J by 10 bases, with 18 bases between the two germline ends. CDR3 length: 14 amino acids. CDR3 loop: CASSFVLRDRGQYF. The CDR3 DNA reads TGTGCCAGCAGTTTTGTGTTGCGAGACAGAGGCCAGTACTTC.

The chain employs TRBV6-5 and TRBJ2-2; TRBD2 agrees at 13 bases. The CDR3 contains 16 residues. The V gene end was trimmed by 7 bases and the J gene end by 2 bases; junction bases not matched to a gene: 4. The germline V gene encodes CDR1 MNHEY and CDR2 SVGAGI. The CDR3 DNA reads TGTGCCAGCATTGGGACTAGCGGGACCAACACCGGGGAGCTGTTTTTT. Protein sequence: CASIGTSGTNTGELFF.

This clonotype was seen only a few times. The genes are TRBV29-1 and TRBJ2-1, with 9 bases aligning to TRBD1. The germline CDR1 and CDR2 sequences are SQVTM and ANQGSEA. The CDR3 loop spans 13 amino acids. After removal of 3 bases from V and 10 bases from J, the junction contained 7 bases not matched to a gene. CDR3 in amino acids: CSVEGTGLGEQFF. Here the CDR3 DNA reads TGCAGCGTTGAGGGGACAGGGCTGGGGGAGCAGTTCTTC.

This clonotype turned up a few times. The chain combines TRBV7-6 with TRBJ2-2, with 8 positions matching TRBD1. V lost 4 bases and J lost 1; bases outside the gene matches: 8. The CDR3 extends over 17 amino acids. Germline CDR1 is SGHVS and CDR2 is FNYEAQ. DNA of the CDR3: TGTGCCAGCAGCTCAATCTTGACAGGGGAGAACACCGGGGAGCTGTTTTTT. Protein product: CASSSILTGENTGELFF.

Only a few counts were recorded for this clonotype. The gene calls are TRBV5-4 and TRBJ2-5; no definite D call. This CDR3 is 13 amino acids long. The V and J ends lost 4 bases and 5 bases respectively, with 12 bases between them. In germline, CDR1 is SGHNT, CDR2 YYREEE (reference sequence). CDR3 nucleotide sequence: TGTGCCAGCAGCCCCTTAGTCGGCGAGACCCAGTACTTC. It is translated as CASSPLVGETQYF.

This clonotype has a handful of counts. The V gene is TRBV2, the J gene TRBJ2-1; perhaps TRBD2 as D (6 bases). The CDR3 extends over 14 amino acids. Per germline, CDR1 SNHLY and CDR2 FYNNEI. Trimming pared 10 bases from V and 0 bases from J, leaving 13 bases between. CDR3 in amino acids: CATMGAGSYNEQFF. The CDR3 DNA reads as TGTGCCACGATGGGAGCGGGCTCCTACAATGAGCAGTTCTTC. The complete variable domain, with remaining parts taken from reference TRBV2 and TRBJ2-1, reads EPEVTQTPSHQVTQMGQEVILRCVPISNHLYFYWYRQILGQKVEFLVSFYNNEISEKSEIFDDQFSVERPDGSNFTLKIRSTKLEDSAMYFCATMGAGSYNEQFFGPGTRLTVL.

This chain connects TRBV10-3 to TRBJ2-1; possible D gene TRBD2, 6 bases. Germline CDR1 ENHRY, CDR2 SYGVKD. CDR3 length: 12 amino acids. Trimming stripped 6 bases from V and 9 bases from J, with 12 bases between. CDR3 sequence: CAISRLEVEQFF. DNA for the CDR3: TGTGCCATCAGCCGACTAGAGGTTGAGCAGTTCTTC.

In this sample, this clonotype turned up a few times. V is TRBV29-1 and J is TRBJ2-3; possibly TRBD2 for D (5 bases). V was trimmed by 3 bases and J by 1 base, leaving 8 bases between them. The germline gives CDR1 SQVTM, CDR2 ANQGSEA. This CDR3 has 13 residues. CDR3 nucleotides: TGCAGCGTTGATTTGGGAGGCACAGATACGCAGTATTTT. It encodes CSVDLGGTDTQYF.

The CDR3 nucleotides are TGTGCCACCAGTGATTTAGGCAGGGGTTGGGAGACCCAGTACTTC. Protein: CATSDLGRGWETQYF. The chain couples TRBV24-1 to TRBJ2-5; D may be TRBD1 (6 bases). Germline loops: CDR1 KGHDR, CDR2 SFDVKD. V lost 1 base and J lost 5, with 13 bases in between. The CDR3 sequence is 15 residues long.

The chain carries TRBV18 and TRBJ1-3; maybe TRBD1 (5 bases). V lost 4 bases to trimming and J lost 1 base, with 14 bases between them. CDR3 length equals 16 residues. The germline V gene encodes CDR1 KGHSH and CDR2 LQKENI. The CDR3 DNA sequence: TGTGCCAGCTCACACGGGACGGTGGGATCTGGAAACACCATATATTTT. Its protein is CASSHGTVGSGNTIYF.

This chain joins TRBV29-1 and TRBJ2-5; D is uncertain. The CDR3 totals 12 residues. Germline assignment: CDR1 SQVTM and CDR2 ANQGSEA. Trimming shortened V by 4 bases and J by 5 bases, and 11 bases separated the two germline ends. The CDR3: CSVVVGSETQYF. The DNA for the CDR3 is TGCAGCGTTGTAGTAGGGTCGGAGACCCAGTACTTC.